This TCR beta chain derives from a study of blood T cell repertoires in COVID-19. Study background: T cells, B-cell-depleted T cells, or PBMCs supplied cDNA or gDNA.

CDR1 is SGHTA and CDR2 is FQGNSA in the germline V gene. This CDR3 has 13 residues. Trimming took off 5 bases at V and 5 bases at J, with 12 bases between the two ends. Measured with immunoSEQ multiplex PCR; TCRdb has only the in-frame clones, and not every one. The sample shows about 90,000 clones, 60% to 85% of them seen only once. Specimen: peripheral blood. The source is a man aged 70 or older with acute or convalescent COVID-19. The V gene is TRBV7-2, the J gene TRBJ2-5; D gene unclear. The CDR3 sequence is CASSPTLEETQYF. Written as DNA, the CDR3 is TGTGCCAGCAGCCCAACATTGGAGGAGACCCAGTACTTC.